The entry below gives a single T cell receptor (beta chain) sequence along with its context. What antigen it recognizes has not been identified. There are no base qualities to consult, and no much larger clone falls within one base. Patients were selected on the basis of adequate residual fresh-frozen tumor tissue and more than two years of available survival data. An isocitrate dehydrogenase mutation was not carried by any of the glioblastoma patients, although molecular status was otherwise variable. PBMC collection took place before vaccination, two weeks after the third vaccination, and at tumor progression if progression occurred. The Qiagen DNeasy Blood extraction Kit was used to extract genomic DNA. This sample was taken from a study of glioma-infiltrating T cells after dendritic cell vaccination (dated by TCRdb to between 2015 and 2016). Describing the broader study: A cohort of roughly 15 glioblastoma patients from Phase I and II dendritic cell vaccination trials was included, of whom 9 were newly diagnosed and 6 had recurrent disease. Patients received autologous tumor lysate-pulsed dendritic cell vaccination between the early 2000s and the early 2010s. To make the vaccine, monocyte-derived dendritic cells were cultured for less than nine days with IL-4 and GM-CSF and then pulsed overnight with autologous tumor lysate. Each patient was given three intradermal dendritic cell vaccine injections, spaced two weeks apart, in the arm below the axilla. Tumor-infiltrating lymphocyte content was quantified and tumor and blood repertoires were compared in dendritic cell-vaccinated glioblastoma patients by deep sequencing of TCR beta CDR3 regions. Survival after dendritic cell vaccination was correlated with TCR sequencing metrics, including TIL content and tumor-blood repertoire overlap.

Broad study findings and their caveats: Longer time to progression and overall survival after dendritic cell vaccination were predicted by higher estimated pretreatment TIL content. The cohort was small and heterogeneous, and full blood and tumor sets were available for few patients, with initial-recurrent tumor pairs available for even fewer patients. The TCR overlap response model with three groups was called speculative and said to need prospective validation. No direct relationship between TCR clonality and survival was found, suggesting that a diverse polyclonal response may matter.

TCRB CDR3 regions were amplified from approximately 2 ug genomic DNA, or all available DNA if less, using the immunoSEQ assay. Multiplex PCR used 60 forward primers for TCR V beta segments and 13 reverse primers for J beta segments. To estimate reads per starting template, synthetic control templates were spiked into each sample at limiting dilution. Reads of 87 bp were generated by sequencing on the Illumina HiSeq System. In the paper's pipeline: PCR and sequencing errors were removed by a nearest neighbor algorithm that merged closely related sequences. TCR overlap was measured as the percentage of unique tumor TCR beta sequences that were also present in the peripheral blood of the same patient. TCRdb obtained this table from immuneACCESS and retained in-frame rearrangements with V and J assigned. These tables miss some clones; where compared with another copy, unresolved V genes account for less than half of the shortfall, and the remainder is unexplained. Clonal size and the V and J genes are those of that table, whereas D and trimming came from the DNA. The sample profile shows more than 85,000 clones; over 75% of them were found once. About 2.9% of the sample comes from the top ten.

This specimen consisted of blood, obtained before dendritic cell vaccination. This TCR derives from a human donor with glioblastoma.

The nucleotides are TGTGCCAGCAGTTCTACAGGCCCTATCTACGAGCAGTACTTC. Translated, it reads CASSSTGPIYEQYF. The sequence joins TRBV6-5 to TRBJ2-7; 5 matching bases give a weak D call of TRBD1. Per the germline V gene, MNHEY is the CDR1 and SVGAGI is the CDR2. V loses 4 bases, J loses 3 bases, and the germline ends lie 13 bases apart. Reading from cysteine to phenylalanine, the CDR3 counts 14 amino acids. The CDR3 DNA has 42 bases and is translated from base 1.